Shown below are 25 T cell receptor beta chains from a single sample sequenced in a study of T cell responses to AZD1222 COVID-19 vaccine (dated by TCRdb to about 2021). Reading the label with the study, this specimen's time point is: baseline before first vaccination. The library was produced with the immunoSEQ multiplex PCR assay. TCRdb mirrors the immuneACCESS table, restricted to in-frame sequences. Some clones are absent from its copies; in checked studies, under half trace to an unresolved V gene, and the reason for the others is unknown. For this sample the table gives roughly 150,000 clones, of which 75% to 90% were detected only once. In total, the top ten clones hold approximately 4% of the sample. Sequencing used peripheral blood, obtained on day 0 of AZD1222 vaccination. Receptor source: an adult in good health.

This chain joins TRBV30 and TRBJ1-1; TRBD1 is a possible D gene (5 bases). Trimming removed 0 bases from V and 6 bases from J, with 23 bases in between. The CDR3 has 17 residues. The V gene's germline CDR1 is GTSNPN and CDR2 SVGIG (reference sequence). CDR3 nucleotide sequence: TGTGCCTGGAGTGTACGGGGGACCCGGTCCTTGTGGGCTGAAGCTTTCTTT. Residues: CAWSVRGTRSLWAEAFF.

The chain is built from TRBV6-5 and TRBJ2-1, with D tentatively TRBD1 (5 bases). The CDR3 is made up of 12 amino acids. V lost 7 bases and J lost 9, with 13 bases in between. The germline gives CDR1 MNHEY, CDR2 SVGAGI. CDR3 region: CASNLQVTEQFF. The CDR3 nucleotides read TGTGCCAGCAACCTACAGGTTACTGAGCAGTTCTTC.

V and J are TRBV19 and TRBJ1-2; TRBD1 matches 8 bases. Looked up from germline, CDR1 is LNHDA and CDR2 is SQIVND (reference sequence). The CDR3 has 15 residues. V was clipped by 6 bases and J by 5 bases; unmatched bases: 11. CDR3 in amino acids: CASRTGTGVEYGYTF. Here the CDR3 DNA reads TGTGCCAGTAGGACCGGGACAGGTGTTGAGTATGGCTACACCTTC. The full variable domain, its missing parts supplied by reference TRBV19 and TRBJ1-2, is DGGITQSPKYLFRKEGQNVTLSCEQNLNHDAMYWYRQDPGQGLRLIYYSQIVNDFQKGDIAEGYSVSREKKESFPLTVTSAQKNPTAFYLCASRTGTGVEYGYTFGSGTRLTVV.

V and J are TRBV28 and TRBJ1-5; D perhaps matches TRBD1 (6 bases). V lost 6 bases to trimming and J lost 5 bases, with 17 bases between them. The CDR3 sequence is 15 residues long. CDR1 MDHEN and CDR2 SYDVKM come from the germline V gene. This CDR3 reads CASREGGKDYQPQHF. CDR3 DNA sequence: TGTGCCAGCAGAGAGGGGGGCAAGGATTATCAGCCCCAGCATTTT.

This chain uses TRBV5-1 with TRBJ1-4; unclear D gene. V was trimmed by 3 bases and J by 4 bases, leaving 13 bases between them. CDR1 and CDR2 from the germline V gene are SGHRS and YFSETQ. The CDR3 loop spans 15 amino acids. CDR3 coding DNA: TGCGCCAGCAGCTCGGATCCTTCCGTTAATGAAAAACTGTTTTTT. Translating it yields CASSSDPSVNEKLFF. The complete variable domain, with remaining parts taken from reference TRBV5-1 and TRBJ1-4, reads KAGVTQTPRYLIKTRGQQVTLSCSPISGHRSVSWYQQTPGQGLQFLFEYFSETQRNKGNFPGRFSGRQFSNSRSEMNVSTLELGDSALYLCASSSDPSVNEKLFFGSGTQLSVL.

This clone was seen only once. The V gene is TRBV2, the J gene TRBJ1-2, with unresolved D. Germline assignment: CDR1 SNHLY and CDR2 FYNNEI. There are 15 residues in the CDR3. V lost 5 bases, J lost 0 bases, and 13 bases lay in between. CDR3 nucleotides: TGTGCCAGCAGTCAAAGTGGCCTAACTAACTATGGCTACACCTTC. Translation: CASSQSGLTNYGYTF.

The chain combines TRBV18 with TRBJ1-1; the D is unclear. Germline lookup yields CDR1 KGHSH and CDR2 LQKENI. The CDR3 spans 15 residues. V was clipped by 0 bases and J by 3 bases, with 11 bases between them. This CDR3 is CASSPPRSPYTEAFF. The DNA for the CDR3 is TGTGCCAGCTCACCACCGAGGTCGCCTTACACTGAAGCTTTCTTT.

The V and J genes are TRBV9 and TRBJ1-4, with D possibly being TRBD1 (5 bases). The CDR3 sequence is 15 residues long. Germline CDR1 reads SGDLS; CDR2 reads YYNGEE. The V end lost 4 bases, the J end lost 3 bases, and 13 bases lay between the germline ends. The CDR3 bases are TGTGCCAGCAGCACCCGCGGGGCTGCTAATGAAAAACTGTTTTTT. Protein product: CASSTRGAANEKLFF.

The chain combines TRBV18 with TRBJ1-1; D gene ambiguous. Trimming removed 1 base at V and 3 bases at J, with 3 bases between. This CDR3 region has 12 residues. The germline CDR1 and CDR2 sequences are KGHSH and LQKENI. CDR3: CASSPRDTEAFF. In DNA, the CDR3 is TGTGCCAGCTCACCACGAGACACTGAAGCTTTCTTT.

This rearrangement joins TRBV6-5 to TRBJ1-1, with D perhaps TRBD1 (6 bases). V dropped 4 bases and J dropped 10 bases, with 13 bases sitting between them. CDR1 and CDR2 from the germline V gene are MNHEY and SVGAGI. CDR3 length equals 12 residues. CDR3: CASSSRDIGAFF. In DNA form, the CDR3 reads TGTGCCAGCAGTTCCCGGGACATTGGAGCTTTCTTT.

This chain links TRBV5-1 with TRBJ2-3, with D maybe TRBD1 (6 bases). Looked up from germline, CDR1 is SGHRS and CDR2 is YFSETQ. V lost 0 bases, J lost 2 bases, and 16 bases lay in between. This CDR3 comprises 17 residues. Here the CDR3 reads CASSLGATGFSTDTQYF. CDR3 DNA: TGCGCCAGCAGCTTGGGGGCGACAGGATTTTCCACAGATACGCAGTATTTT. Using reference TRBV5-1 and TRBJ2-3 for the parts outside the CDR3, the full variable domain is KAGVTQTPRYLIKTRGQQVTLSCSPISGHRSVSWYQQTPGQGLQFLFEYFSETQRNKGNFPGRFSGRQFSNSRSEMNVSTLELGDSALYLCASSLGATGFSTDTQYFGPGTRLTVL.

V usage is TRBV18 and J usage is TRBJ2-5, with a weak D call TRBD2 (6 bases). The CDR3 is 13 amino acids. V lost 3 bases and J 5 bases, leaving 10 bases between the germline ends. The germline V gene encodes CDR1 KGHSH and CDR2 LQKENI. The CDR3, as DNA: TGTGCCAGCTCACCCCTCAGCGGGGAGACCCAGTACTTC. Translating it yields CASSPLSGETQYF.

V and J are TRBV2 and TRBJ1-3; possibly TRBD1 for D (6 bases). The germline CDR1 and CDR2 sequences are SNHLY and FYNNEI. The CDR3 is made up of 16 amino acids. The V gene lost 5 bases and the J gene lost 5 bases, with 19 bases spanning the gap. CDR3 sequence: CASSLRPTGKRNTIYF. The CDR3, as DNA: TGTGCCAGCAGTTTGCGTCCGACAGGCAAAAGAAACACCATATATTTT.

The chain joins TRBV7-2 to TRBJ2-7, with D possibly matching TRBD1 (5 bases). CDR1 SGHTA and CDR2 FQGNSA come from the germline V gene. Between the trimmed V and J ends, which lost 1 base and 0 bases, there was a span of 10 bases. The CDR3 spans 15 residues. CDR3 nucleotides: TGTGCCAGCAGCTTAGAATGGGGCAGCTCCTACGAGCAGTACTTC. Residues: CASSLEWGSSYEQYF.

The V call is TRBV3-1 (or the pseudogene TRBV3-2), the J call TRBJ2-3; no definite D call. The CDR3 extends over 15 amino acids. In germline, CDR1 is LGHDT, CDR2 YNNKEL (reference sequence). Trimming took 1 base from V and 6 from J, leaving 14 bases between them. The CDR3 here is CASSQGAALIDTQYF. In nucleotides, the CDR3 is TGTGCCAGCAGCCAAGGGGCCGCCTTAATCGATACGCAGTATTTT.

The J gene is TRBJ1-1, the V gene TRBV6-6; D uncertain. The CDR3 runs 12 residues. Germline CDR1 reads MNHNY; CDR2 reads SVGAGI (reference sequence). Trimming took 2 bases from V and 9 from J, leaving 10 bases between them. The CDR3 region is CASSYPEQKAFF. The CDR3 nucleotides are TGTGCCAGCAGTTACCCCGAACAAAAAGCTTTCTTT.

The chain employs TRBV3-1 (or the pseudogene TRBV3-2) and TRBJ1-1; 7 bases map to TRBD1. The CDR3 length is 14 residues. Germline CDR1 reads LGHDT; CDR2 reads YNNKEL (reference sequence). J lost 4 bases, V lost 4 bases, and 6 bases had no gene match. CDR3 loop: CASSRTGGVTEAFF. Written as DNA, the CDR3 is TGTGCCAGCAGCCGGACAGGTGGGGTCACTGAAGCTTTCTTT.

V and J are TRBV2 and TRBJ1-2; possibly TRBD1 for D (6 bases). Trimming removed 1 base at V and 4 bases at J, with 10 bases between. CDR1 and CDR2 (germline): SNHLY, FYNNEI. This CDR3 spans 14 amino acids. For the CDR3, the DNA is TGTGCCAGCAGTGAAGTGGGGACAAGCTATGGCTACACCTTC. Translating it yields CASSEVGTSYGYTF.

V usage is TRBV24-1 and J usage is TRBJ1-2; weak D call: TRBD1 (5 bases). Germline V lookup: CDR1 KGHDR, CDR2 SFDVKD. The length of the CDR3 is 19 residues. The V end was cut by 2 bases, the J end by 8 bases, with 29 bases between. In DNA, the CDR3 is TGTGCCACCAGTGATTGGAATCTCGGCGAAGGGGATCAGTCGGGAGGCTACACCTTC. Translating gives CATSDWNLGEGDQSGGYTF.

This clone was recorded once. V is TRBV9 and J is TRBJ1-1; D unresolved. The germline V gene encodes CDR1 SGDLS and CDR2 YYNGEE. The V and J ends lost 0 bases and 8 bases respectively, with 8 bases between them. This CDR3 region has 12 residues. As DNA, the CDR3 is TGTGCCAGCAGCGTAGACGGTTGGGAAGCTTTCTTT. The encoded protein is CASSVDGWEAFF.

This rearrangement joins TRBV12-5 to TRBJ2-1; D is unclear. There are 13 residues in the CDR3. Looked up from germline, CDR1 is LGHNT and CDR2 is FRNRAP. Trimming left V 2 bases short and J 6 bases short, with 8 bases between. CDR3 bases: TGTGCTAGTGGTTTGACTCCGGCCAATGAGCAGTTCTTC. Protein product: CASGLTPANEQFF.

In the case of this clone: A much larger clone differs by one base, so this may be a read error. Here the CDR3 DNA reads TGTGCCAGCAGCTTAGGGGACTATGGCTACACCTTC. It yields the protein CASSLGDYGYTF. The gene calls are TRBV11-2 and TRBJ1-2; D is unclear. Germline lookup yields CDR1 SGHAT and CDR2 FQNNGV. Trimming stripped 1 base from V and 3 bases from J, with 3 bases between. This CDR3 spans 12 amino acids.

CDR3: CASSVRPPGATGTDTQYF. For the CDR3, the DNA is TGTGCCAGCAGCGTCCGGCCTCCGGGGGCGACCGGCACAGATACGCAGTATTTT. V gene TRBV9 combines with J gene TRBJ2-3; D tentatively reads TRBD1 or TRBD2 (6 bases each). V shed 2 bases and J shed 1 base, with 20 bases lying between them. From germline, CDR1 is SGDLS and CDR2 YYNGEE. The CDR3 consists of 18 residues.

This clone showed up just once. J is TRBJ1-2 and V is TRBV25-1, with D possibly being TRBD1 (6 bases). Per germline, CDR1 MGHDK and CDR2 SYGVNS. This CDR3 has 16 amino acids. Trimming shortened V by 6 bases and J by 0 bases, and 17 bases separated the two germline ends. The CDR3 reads CASSSQGTKANYGYTF. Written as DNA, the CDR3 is TGTGCCAGCAGCTCCCAGGGGACGAAAGCTAACTATGGCTACACCTTC.

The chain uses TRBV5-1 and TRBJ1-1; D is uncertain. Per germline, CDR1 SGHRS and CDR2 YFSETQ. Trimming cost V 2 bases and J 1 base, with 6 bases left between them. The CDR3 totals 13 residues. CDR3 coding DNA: TGCGCCAGCAGCTTTACATCGAACACTGAAGCTTTCTTT. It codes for CASSFTSNTEAFF.